Shown below are 20 T cell receptor beta chains from a single sample sequenced in a study of blood T cell repertoires in COVID-19. Sequenced by immunoSEQ multiplex PCR; TCRdb stores in-frame clones only, minus some. The profile shows 100,000 to 150,000 clones, 88% of them singletons. Sequencing input: peripheral blood. All receptors derive from a human donor in a cohort sampled during active COVID-19.

This chain links TRBV7-6 with TRBJ2-3, with 8 bases aligning to TRBD1. Germline V lookup: CDR1 SGHVS, CDR2 FNYEAQ. The CDR3 loop spans 18 amino acids. Germline trimming cut 2 bases from V and 9 bases from J; bases unmatched to any gene: 19. CDR3 loop: CASSLTNPLPDRAGTQYF. The CDR3 region has the DNA TGTGCCAGCAGCTTAACCAACCCCCTGCCGGACAGGGCCGGCACGCAGTATTTT.

As for this clone: Relative to the germline gene, one junction end is altered; a read error may explain this. The chain couples TRBV11-1 to TRBJ2-1; 8 bases line up with TRBD1. The germline V gene encodes CDR1 SGHAT and CDR2 FQDESV (reference sequence). There are 14 residues in the CDR3. The chain's CDR3 is CASSLLGRGRELIF. The CDR3 coding sequence is TGTGCCAGCAGCTTATTGGGCAGGGGGCGCGAATTGATCTTC.

This chain uses TRBV2 with TRBJ2-7; 9 nucleotides match TRBD1. The J segment lost 4 bases and the V segment lost 6 bases, leaving 10 bases of the junction unmatched. The CDR3 is 15 residues long. Germline V lookup: CDR1 SNHLY, CDR2 FYNNEI. CDR3 residues: CASSDLRDRVYEQYF. The CDR3 bases are TGTGCCAGCAGCGACCTCCGGGACAGGGTTTACGAGCAGTACTTC.

The V gene is TRBV5-1, the J gene TRBJ2-3; 8 nucleotides agree with TRBD2. V was pared by 0 bases and J by 5 bases, with 8 bases of the junction left unmatched. The CDR3 loop spans 16 amino acids. Germline V gives CDR1 SGHRS, CDR2 YFSETQ. Here the CDR3 DNA reads TGCGCCAGCAGCTTGGCAATTGCGGGGGGTAGAGATACGCAGTATTTT. It specifies CASSLAIAGGRDTQYF.

The chain carries TRBV19 and TRBJ1-6; 8 bases match TRBD1. V lost 1 base, J lost 8 bases, and 10 bases stayed unmatched. Germline loops: CDR1 LNHDA, CDR2 SQIVND (reference sequence). The CDR3 contains 17 residues. The CDR3 region has the DNA TGTGCCAGTAGTATAGTTTACGGACAGGGTGTAGATTCACCCCTCCACTTT. It encodes CASSIVYGQGVDSPLHF. Filled out from reference TRBV19 and TRBJ1-6, the complete variable domain reads DGGITQSPKYLFRKEGQNVTLSCEQNLNHDAMYWYRQDPGQGLRLIYYSQIVNDFQKGDIAEGYSVSREKKESFPLTVTSAQKNPTAFYLCASSIVYGQGVDSPLHFGNGTRLTVT.

V usage is TRBV28 and J usage is TRBJ2-3, with TRBD2 identical over 12 bases. Germline CDR1 MDHEN, CDR2 SYDVKM. CDR3 length: 15 amino acids. V was clipped by 5 bases and J by 3 bases; unmatched bases: 3. The CDR3 is CASSPGTSGTDTQYF. The DNA of the CDR3 is TGTGCCAGCAGTCCGGGGACTAGCGGGACAGATACGCAGTATTTT.

The rearrangement links TRBV6-5 to TRBJ2-1, with 12 nucleotides matching TRBD2. V gave up 2 bases and J gave up 8 bases; unmatched junction bases: 4. This CDR3 region has 15 residues. Germline V gene data show CDR1 as MNHEY and CDR2 as SVGAGI. The CDR3 region is CASSYVASGRDEQFF. The CDR3 nucleotides are TGTGCCAGCAGTTACGTCGCTAGCGGGAGGGATGAGCAGTTCTTC.

The table lists this clone with a few counts. The rearrangement uses TRBV28 and TRBJ1-5; 7 bases agree with TRBD1. Germline CDR1 MDHEN, CDR2 SYDVKM. CDR3 size: 15 residues. With 6 bases clipped from V and 7 bases from J, the junction kept 12 bases outside the gene matches. CDR3 amino acids: CASRFKQGIRQPQHF. The CDR3 DNA follows: TGTGCCAGCAGATTTAAACAGGGGATTCGGCAGCCCCAGCATTTT.

This clone was picked up one time. V is TRBV7-2 and J is TRBJ1-2; D remains ambiguous. V was cut by 1 base and J by 14 bases, with 14 bases left in between. The CDR3 consists of 12 residues. CDR1 is SGHTA, CDR2 FQGNSA, per germline. DNA for the CDR3: TGTGCCAGCAGCTTAGTAGCCGAGGCGTCAACCTTC. It yields the protein CASSLVAEASTF.

This clone was counted a few times. The V gene is TRBV5-4, the J gene TRBJ2-1, with a possible D match to TRBD2 (6 bases). CDR1 SGHNT and CDR2 YYREEE come from the germline V gene (reference sequence). The ends were cut back, 3 bases at V and 7 bases at J, with 8 bases in the middle. This CDR3 has 12 amino acids. The CDR3 coding sequence is TGTGCCAGCAGCTCCCGGGAGAATGAGCAGTTCTTC. It yields the protein CASSSRENEQFF. Full variable domain (outside the CDR3, taken from reference TRBV5-4 and TRBJ2-1): ETGVTQSPTHLIKTRGQQVTLRCSSQSGHNTVSWYQQALGQGPQFIFQYYREEENGRGNFPPRFSGLQFPNYSSELNVNALELDDSALYLCASSSRENEQFFGPGTRLTVL.

This clone was picked up a small number of times. V and J are TRBV2 and TRBJ1-6; D is ambiguous. The V and J ends lost 3 bases and 0 bases respectively, with 9 bases between them. This CDR3 spans 16 amino acids. CDR1 and CDR2 (germline): SNHLY, FYNNEI. The CDR3 protein is CASSESESSYNSPLHF. The CDR3 nucleotides read TGTGCCAGCAGTGAGAGCGAGAGCTCCTATAATTCACCCCTCCACTTT.

This clone has a single count. V is TRBV30 and J is TRBJ2-3; 9 bases are shared with TRBD1. V lost 1 base and J lost 8; bases outside the gene matches: 1. Germline CDR1 reads GTSNPN; CDR2 reads SVGIG (reference sequence). The CDR3 is 12 amino acids. The CDR3 here is CAWSGQGGTQYF. Here the CDR3 DNA reads TGTGCCTGGAGTGGACAGGGGGGTACGCAGTATTTT.

This clone has a handful of counts. This chain uses TRBV4-1 with TRBJ2-7; TRBD1 agrees at 8 bases. Trimming removed 1 base from V and 6 bases from J; junction bases left unmatched: 2. This CDR3 is built from 13 residues. Germline V gene data show CDR1 as MGHRA and CDR2 as YSYEKL. The CDR3 nucleotides read TGCGCCAGCAGCCAAGGGACAGGGACCGAGCAGTACTTC. Its translation is CASSQGTGTEQYF.

DNA of the CDR3: TGCGCCAGCAGCTCCGGACAGGGGGCCGGGGAGCTGTTTTTT. This codes for CASSSGQGAGELFF. This sequence joins TRBV5-1 and TRBJ2-2, with 10 bases lining up with TRBD1. The CDR3 covers 14 residues. J gave up 6 bases and V 3 bases, and 2 bases lay outside the gene matches. The germline gives CDR1 SGHRS, CDR2 YFSETQ.

J is TRBJ2-5 and V is TRBV3-1 (or the pseudogene TRBV3-2), with 16 bases lining up with TRBD2. J was trimmed by 7 bases and V by 4 bases; bases with no gene match: 6. This CDR3 spans 16 amino acids. Germline V gives CDR1 LGHDT, CDR2 YNNKEL (reference sequence). CDR3 DNA: TGTGCCAGCAGCCCTGGGACTAGCGGGAGGGCGGGGACCCAGTACTTC. It encodes CASSPGTSGRAGTQYF.

The CDR3 region is CASSQAGTGGAETQYF. DNA of the CDR3: TGTGCCAGCAGCCAAGCCGGGACAGGGGGGGCAGAGACCCAGTACTTC. V and J are TRBV4-2 and TRBJ2-5, with TRBD1 identical over 11 bases. V was pared by 1 base and J by 4 bases, with 5 bases of the junction left unmatched. Germline values: CDR1 LGHNA, CDR2 YNFKEQ. This CDR3 region has 16 residues.

V gene TRBV9 combines with J gene TRBJ2-3; TRBD2 matches 8 bases. Germline V gives CDR1 SGDLS, CDR2 YYNGEE. The CDR3 covers 18 residues. Losses at the gene ends were 3 bases for V and 2 bases for J; bases not matched to a gene: 14. The CDR3 region is CASSAPRESGGHTDTQYF. CDR3 in DNA: TGTGCCAGCAGCGCCCCCCGAGAAAGCGGGGGCCACACAGATACGCAGTATTTT.

The chain uses TRBV4-2 and TRBJ2-3; tentatively, D is TRBD2 (6 bases). The CDR3 loop spans 14 amino acids. Germline V gives CDR1 LGHNA, CDR2 YNFKEQ. Trimming shortened V by 4 bases and J by 6 bases, and 14 bases separated the two germline ends. The CDR3 reads CASSRRSGADTQYF. The CDR3 DNA reads as TGTGCCAGCAGCCGCCGTAGCGGTGCGGATACGCAGTATTTT.

This clone was seen just once. The rearrangement joins TRBV30 to TRBJ1-5, with TRBD1 as a possible D gene (5 bases). CDR3 size: 13 residues. The germline V gene encodes CDR1 GTSNPN and CDR2 SVGIG (reference sequence). Trimming took off 5 bases at V and 7 bases at J, with 15 bases between the two ends. The CDR3 here is CAWGAGPGQPQHF. The CDR3 DNA reads as TGTGCCTGGGGGGCAGGGCCGGGCCAGCCCCAGCATTTT.

The chain uses TRBV18 and TRBJ1-3; D is ambiguous. The CDR3 totals 14 residues. Per the germline V gene, CDR1 is KGHSH and CDR2 is LQKENI. Trimming shortened V by 1 base and J by 1 base, and 5 bases separated the two germline ends. This chain's CDR3 is CASSPRTSGNTIYF. The DNA for the CDR3 is TGTGCCAGCTCACCACGCACATCTGGAAACACCATATATTTT.